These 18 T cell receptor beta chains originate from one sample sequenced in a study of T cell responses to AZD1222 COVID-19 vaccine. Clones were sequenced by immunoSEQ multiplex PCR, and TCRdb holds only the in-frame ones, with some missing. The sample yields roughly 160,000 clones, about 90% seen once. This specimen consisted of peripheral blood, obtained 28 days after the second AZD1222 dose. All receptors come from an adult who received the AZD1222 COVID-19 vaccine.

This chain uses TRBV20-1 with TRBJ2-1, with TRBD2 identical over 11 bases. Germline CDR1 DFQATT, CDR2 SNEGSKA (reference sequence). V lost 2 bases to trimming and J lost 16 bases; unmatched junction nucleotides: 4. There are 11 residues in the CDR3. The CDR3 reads CSARTSGSQFF. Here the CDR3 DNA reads TGCAGTGCTAGAACTAGCGGGAGTCAATTCTTC.

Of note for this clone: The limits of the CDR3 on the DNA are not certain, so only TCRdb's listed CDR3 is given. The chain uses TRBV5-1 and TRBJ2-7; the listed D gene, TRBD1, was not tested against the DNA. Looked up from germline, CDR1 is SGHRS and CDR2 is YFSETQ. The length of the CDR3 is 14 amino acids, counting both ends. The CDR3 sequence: CASSFGQGNREVAF.

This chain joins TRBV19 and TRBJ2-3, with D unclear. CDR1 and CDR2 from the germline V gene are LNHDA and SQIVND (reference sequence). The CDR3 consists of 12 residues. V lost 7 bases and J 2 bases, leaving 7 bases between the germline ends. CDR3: CASNDLTDTQYF. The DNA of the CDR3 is TGTGCCAGTAATGATCTCACAGATACGCAGTATTTT.

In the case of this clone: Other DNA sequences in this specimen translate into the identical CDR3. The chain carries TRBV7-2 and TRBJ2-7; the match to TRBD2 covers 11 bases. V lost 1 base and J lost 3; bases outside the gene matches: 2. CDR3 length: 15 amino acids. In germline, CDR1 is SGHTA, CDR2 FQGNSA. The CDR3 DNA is TGTGCCAGCAGCTTAGGCACTAGCGGGAGCTACGAGCAGTACTTC. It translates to CASSLGTSGSYEQYF.

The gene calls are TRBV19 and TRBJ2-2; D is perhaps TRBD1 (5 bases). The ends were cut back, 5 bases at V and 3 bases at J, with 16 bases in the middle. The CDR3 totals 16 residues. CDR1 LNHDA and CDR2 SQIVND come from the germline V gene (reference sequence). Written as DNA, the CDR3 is TGTGCCAGTAGTGTACTGGGTCAGGGATACACCGGGGAGCTGTTTTTT. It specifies CASSVLGQGYTGELFF.

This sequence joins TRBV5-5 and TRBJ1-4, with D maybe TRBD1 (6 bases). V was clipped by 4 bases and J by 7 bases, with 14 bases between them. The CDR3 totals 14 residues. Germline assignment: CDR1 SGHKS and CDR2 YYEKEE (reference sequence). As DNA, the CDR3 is TGTGCCAGCAGCCCAGGACAGTCAGTTGAAAAACTGTTTTTT. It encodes CASSPGQSVEKLFF.

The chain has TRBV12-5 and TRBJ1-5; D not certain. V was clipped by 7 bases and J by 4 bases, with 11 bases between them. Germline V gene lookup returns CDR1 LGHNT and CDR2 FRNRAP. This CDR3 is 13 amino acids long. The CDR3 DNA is TGTGCTAGTGACGGGGTGGAGAATCAGCCCCAGCATTTT. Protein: CASDGVENQPQHF.

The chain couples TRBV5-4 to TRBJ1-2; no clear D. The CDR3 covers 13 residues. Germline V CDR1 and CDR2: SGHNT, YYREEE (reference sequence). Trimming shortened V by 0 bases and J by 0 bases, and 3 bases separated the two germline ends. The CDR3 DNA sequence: TGTGCCAGCAGCTTGGCAGCTAACTATGGCTACACCTTC. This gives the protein CASSLAANYGYTF.

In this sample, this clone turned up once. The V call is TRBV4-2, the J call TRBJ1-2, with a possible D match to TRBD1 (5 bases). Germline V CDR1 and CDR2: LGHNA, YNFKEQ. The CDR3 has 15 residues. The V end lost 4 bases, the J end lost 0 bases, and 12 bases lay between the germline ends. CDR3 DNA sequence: TGTGCCAGCAGCCCGCCAGGGAGGGCTAACTATGGCTACACCTTC. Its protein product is CASSPPGRANYGYTF.

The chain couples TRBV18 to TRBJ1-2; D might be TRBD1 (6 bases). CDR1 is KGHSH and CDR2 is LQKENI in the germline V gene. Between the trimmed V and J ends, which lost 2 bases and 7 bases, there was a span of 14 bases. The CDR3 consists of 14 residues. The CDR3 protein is CASSPGIQGLGYTF. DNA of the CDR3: TGTGCCAGCTCACCAGGGATACAGGGCCTTGGCTACACCTTC.

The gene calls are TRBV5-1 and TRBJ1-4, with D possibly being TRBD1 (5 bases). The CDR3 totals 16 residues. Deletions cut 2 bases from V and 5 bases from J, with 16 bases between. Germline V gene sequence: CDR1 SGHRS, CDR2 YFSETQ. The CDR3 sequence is CASSLTGPQRNEKLFF. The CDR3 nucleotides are TGCGCCAGCAGCTTAACAGGCCCCCAGCGGAATGAAAAACTGTTTTTT.

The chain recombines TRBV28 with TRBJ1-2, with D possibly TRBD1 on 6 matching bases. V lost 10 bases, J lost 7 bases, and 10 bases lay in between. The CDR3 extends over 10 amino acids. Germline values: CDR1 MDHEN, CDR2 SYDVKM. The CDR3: CATGQFGYTF. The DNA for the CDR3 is TGTGCCACAGGACAGTTTGGCTACACCTTC.

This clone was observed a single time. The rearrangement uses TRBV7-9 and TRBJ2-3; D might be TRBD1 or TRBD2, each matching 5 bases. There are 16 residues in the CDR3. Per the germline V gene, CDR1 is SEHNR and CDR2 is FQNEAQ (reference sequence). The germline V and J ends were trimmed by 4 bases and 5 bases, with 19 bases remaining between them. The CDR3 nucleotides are TGTGCCAGCAGCTCTGGCCCGGGACCCTCCCTAGATACGCAGTATTTT. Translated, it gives CASSSGPGPSLDTQYF.

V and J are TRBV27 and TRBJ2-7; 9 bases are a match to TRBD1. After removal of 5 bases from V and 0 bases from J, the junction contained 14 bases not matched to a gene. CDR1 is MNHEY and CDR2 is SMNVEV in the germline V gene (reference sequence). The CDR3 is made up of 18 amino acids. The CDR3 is CASSLLSPGQGISYEQYF. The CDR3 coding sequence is TGTGCCAGCAGTCTGCTAAGCCCGGGACAGGGTATCTCCTACGAGCAGTACTTC.

The CDR3 sequence: CASSLGGYGYTF. The CDR3 nucleotides read TGTGCCAGCAGTTTGGGTGGTTATGGCTACACCTTC. The rearrangement joins TRBV28 to TRBJ1-2; no definite D call. Germline CDR1 reads MDHEN; CDR2 reads SYDVKM. Deletions cut 3 bases from V and 5 bases from J, with 7 bases between. The length of the CDR3 is 12 residues.

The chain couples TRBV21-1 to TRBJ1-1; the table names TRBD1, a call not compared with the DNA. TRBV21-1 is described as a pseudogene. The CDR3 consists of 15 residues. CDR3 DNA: TGTGCCAGCAGGCTTAGAGGGGGCCTGAGCACTGAAGCTTTCTTT. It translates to CASRLRGGLSTEAFF.

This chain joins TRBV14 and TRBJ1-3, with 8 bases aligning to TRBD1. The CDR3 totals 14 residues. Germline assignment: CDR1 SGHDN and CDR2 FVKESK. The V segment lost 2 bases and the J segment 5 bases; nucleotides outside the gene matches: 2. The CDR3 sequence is CASSQTGGRNTIYF. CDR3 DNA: TGTGCCAGCAGCCAAACAGGGGGAAGAAACACCATATATTTT. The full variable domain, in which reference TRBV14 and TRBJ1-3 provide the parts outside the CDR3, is EAGVTQFPSHSVIEKGQTVTLRCDPISGHDNLYWYRRVMGKEIKFLLHFVKESKQDESGMPNNRFLAERTGGTYSTLKVQPAELEDSGVYFCASSQTGGRNTIYFGEGSWLTVV.

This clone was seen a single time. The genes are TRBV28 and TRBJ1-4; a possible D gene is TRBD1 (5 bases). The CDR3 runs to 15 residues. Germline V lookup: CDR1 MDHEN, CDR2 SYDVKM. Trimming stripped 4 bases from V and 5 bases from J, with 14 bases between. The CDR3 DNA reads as TGTGCCAGCAGTTGGGACCGCCGAATAAATGAAAAACTGTTTTTT. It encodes CASSWDRRINEKLFF.